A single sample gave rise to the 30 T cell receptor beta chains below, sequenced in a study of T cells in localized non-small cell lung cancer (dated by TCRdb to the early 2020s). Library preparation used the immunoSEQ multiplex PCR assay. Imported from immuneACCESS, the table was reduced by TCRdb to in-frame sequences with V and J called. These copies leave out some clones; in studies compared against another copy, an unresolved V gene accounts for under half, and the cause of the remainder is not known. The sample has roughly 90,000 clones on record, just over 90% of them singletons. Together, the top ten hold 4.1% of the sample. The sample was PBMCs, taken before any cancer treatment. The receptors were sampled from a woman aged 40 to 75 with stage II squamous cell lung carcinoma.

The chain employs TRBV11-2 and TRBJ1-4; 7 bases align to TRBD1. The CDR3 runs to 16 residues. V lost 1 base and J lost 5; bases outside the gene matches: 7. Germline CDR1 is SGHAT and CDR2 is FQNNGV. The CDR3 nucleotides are TGTGCCAGCAGCTTAGGTCTGGGACAGACGAATGAAAAACTGTTTTTT. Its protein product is CASSLGLGQTNEKLFF.

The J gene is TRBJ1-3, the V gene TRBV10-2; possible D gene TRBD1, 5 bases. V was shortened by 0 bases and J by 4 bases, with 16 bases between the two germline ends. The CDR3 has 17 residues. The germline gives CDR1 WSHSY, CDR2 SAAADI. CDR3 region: CASSESTRLTGGNTIYF. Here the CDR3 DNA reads TGCGCCAGCAGTGAGTCGACAAGACTTACAGGCGGAAACACCATATATTTT.

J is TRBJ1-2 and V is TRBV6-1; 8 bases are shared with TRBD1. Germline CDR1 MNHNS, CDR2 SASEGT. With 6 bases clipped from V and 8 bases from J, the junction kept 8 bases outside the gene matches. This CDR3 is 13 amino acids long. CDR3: CASRVTGVEGYTF. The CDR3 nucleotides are TGTGCCAGCAGAGTGACAGGGGTGGAGGGCTACACCTTC.

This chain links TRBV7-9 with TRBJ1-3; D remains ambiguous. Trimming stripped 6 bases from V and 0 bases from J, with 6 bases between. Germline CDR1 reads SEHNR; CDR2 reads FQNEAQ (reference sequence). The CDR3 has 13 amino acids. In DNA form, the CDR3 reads TGTGCCAGCAGGCAGAGCTCTGGAAACACCATATATTTT. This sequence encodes CASRQSSGNTIYF.

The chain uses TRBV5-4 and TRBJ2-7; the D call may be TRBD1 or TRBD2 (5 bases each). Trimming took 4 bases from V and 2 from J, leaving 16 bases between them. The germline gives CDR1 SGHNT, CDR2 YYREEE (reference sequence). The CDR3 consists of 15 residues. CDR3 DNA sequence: TGTGCCAGCAGCAAGGACGAAAGGGGAGCCTACGAGCAGTACTTC. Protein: CASSKDERGAYEQYF.

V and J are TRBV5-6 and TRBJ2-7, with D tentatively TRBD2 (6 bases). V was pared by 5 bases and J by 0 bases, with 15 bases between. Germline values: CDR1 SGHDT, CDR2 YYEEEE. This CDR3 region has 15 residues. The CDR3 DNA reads TGTGCCAGCAGGCTGGGGTGGGGACTCTCCTACGAGCAGTACTTC. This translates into CASRLGWGLSYEQYF.

The CDR3 DNA follows: TGTGCCAGCAGTTTGGGGACAGGGGCTGGCTCGGGAGGCTACACCTTC. This translates into CASSLGTGAGSGGYTF. The J gene is TRBJ1-2, the V gene TRBV28; 10 nucleotides match TRBD1. The CDR3 spans 16 residues. Trimming removed 3 bases from V and 8 bases from J; junction bases left unmatched: 12. CDR1 MDHEN and CDR2 SYDVKM come from the germline V gene.

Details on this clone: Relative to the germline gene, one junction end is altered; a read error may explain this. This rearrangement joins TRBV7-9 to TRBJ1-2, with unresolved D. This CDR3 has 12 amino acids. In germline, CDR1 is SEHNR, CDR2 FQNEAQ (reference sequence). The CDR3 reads CANSLGEGSYTF. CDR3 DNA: TGTGCCAACAGCTTAGGAGAGGGAAGCTACACCTTC.

The CDR3 reads CASSFRGPYNEQFF. The CDR3 DNA is TGCGCCAGCAGCTTTCGGGGGCCTTACAATGAGCAGTTCTTC. The chain uses TRBV5-1 and TRBJ2-1; D could derive from TRBD1 or TRBD2 (6 bases each). From germline, CDR1 is SGHRS and CDR2 YFSETQ. With 2 bases removed from V and 4 bases from J, the gap between germline ends came to 10 bases. This CDR3 comprises 14 residues.

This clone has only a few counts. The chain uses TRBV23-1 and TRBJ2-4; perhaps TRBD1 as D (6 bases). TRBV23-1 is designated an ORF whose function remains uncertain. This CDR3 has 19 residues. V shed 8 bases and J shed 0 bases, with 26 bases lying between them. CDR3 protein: CASYSGDMRDILAKNIQYF. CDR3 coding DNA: TGCGCCAGCTATTCCGGGGATATGAGGGACATATTAGCCAAAAACATTCAGTACTTC.

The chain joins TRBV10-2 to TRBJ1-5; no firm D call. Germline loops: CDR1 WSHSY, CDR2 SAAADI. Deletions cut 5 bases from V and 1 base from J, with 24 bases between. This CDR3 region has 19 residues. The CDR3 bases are TGCGCCAGCAGTCCCAACGGCCGGGCCGAGGGAGTGAGCAATCAGCCCCAGCATTTT. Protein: CASSPNGRAEGVSNQPQHF.

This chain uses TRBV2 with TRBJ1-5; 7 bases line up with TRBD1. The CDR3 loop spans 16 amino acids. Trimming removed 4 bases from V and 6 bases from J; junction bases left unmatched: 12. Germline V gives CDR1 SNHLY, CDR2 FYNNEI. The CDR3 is CASSGETGRASQPQHF. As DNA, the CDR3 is TGTGCCAGCAGTGGAGAGACAGGGAGGGCAAGTCAGCCCCAGCATTTT.

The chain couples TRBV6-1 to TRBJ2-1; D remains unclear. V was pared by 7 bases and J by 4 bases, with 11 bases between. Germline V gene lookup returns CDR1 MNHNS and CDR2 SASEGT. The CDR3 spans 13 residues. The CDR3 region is CASTLDSYNEQFF. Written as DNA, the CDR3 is TGTGCCAGCACCTTAGACTCGTACAATGAGCAGTTCTTC.

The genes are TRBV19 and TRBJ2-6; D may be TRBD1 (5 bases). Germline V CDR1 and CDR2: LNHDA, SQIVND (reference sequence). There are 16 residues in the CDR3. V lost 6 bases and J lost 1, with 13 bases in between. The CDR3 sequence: CASRPRQGSGANVLTF. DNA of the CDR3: TGTGCCAGTAGACCCCGGCAGGGTTCTGGGGCCAACGTCCTGACTTTC.

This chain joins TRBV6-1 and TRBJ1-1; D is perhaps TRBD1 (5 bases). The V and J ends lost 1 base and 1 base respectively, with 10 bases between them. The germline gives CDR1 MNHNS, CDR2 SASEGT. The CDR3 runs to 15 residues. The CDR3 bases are TGTGCCAGCAGTGAAGTGGGAAGGGGGAACACTGAAGCTTTCTTT. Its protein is CASSEVGRGNTEAFF.

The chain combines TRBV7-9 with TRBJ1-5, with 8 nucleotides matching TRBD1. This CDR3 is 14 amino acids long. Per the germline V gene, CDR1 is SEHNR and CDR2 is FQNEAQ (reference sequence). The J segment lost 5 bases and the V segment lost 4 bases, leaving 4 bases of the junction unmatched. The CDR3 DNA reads TGTGCCAGCAGCTCGGACAGGGCGGATCAGCCCCAGCATTTT. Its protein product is CASSSDRADQPQHF.

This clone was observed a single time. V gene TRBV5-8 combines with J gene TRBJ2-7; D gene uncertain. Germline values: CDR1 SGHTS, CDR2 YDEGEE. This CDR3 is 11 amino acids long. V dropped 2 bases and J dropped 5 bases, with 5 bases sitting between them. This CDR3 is CASSFPHEQYF. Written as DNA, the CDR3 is TGTGCCAGCAGCTTTCCCCACGAGCAGTACTTC.

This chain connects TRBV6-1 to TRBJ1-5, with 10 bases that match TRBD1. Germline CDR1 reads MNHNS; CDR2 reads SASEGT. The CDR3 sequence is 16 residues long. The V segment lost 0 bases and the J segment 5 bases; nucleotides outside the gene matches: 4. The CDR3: CASSEADRGGYQPQHF. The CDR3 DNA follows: TGTGCCAGCAGTGAAGCGGACAGGGGGGGCTATCAGCCCCAGCATTTT.

CDR3 residues: CASSLGPGARGAFF. CDR3 DNA: TGTGCCAGCAGCTTGGGTCCAGGGGCAAGGGGAGCTTTCTTT. The rearrangement uses TRBV5-6 and TRBJ1-1, with D possibly TRBD1 on 6 matching bases. Germline lookup yields CDR1 SGHDT and CDR2 YYEEEE. CDR3 size: 14 residues. V gave up 0 bases and J gave up 10 bases, with 16 bases separating them.

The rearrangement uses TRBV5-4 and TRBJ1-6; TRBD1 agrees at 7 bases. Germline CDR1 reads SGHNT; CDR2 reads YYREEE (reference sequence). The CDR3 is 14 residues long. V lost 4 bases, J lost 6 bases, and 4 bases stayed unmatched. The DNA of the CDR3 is TGTGCCAGCAGCGAGGGACAGACTAATTCACCCCTCCACTTT. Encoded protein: CASSEGQTNSPLHF.

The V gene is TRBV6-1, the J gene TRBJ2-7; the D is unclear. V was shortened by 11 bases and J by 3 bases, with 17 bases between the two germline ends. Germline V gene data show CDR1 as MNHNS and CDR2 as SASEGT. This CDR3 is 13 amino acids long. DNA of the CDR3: TGTGCCGTGGTCCCGGGCCTTAACTACGAGCAGTACTTC. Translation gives CAVVPGLNYEQYF.

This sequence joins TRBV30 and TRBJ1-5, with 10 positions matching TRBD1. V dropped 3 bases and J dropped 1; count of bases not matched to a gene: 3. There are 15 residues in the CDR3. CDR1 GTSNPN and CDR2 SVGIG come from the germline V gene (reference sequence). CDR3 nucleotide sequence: TGTGCCTGGAGGGGGGGACAGGGGAGCAATCAGCCCCAGCATTTT. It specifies CAWRGGQGSNQPQHF.

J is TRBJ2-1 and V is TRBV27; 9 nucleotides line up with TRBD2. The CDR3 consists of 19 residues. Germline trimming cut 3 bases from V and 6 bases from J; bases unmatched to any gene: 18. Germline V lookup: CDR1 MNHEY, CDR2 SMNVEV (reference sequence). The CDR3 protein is CASSFLGLAGLKGINEQFF. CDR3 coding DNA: TGTGCCAGCAGTTTCCTAGGGCTAGCGGGACTAAAGGGGATCAATGAGCAGTTCTTC.

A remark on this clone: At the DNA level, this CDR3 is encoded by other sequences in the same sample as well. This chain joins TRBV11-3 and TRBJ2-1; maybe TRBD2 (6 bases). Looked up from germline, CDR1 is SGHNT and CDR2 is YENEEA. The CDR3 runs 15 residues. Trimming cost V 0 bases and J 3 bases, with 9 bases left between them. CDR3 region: CASSLDGGDYNEQFF. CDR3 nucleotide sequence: TGTGCCAGCAGCTTAGATGGCGGGGACTACAATGAGCAGTTCTTC.

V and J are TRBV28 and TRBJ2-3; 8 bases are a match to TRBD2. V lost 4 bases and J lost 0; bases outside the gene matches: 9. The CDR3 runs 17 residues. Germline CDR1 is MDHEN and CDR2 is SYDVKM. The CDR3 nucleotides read TGTGCCAGCAGTTCCCTGGCGGGGGGAGCTAGCACAGATACGCAGTATTTT. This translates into CASSSLAGGASTDTQYF.

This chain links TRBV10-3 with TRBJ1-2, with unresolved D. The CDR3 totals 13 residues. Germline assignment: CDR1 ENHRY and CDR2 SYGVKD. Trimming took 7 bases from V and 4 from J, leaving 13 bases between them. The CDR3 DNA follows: TGTGCCATCACTCCGGACCTGGGCTATGGCTACACCTTC. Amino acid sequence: CAITPDLGYGYTF.

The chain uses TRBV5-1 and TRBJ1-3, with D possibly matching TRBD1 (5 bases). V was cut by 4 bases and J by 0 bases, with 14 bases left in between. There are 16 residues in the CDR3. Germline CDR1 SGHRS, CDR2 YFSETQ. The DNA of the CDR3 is TGCGCCAGCAGCCTGAGTGGGACTCACTCTGGAAACACCATATATTTT. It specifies CASSLSGTHSGNTIYF.

This CDR3 reads CASSLGSPIYF. CDR3 DNA sequence: TGTGCCAGCAGTTTAGGCTCCCCCATATATTTT. V is TRBV27 and J is TRBJ1-3; D is undetermined. Trimming left V 2 bases short and J 11 bases short, with 7 bases between. The CDR3 totals 11 residues. The V gene's germline CDR1 is MNHEY and CDR2 SMNVEV (reference sequence).

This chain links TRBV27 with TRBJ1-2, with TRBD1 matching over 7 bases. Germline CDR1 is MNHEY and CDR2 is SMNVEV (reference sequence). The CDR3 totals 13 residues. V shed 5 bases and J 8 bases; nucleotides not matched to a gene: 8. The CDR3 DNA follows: TGTGCCAGCAGTGACAGGGTGGGAAGAGGCTACACCTTC. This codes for CASSDRVGRGYTF.

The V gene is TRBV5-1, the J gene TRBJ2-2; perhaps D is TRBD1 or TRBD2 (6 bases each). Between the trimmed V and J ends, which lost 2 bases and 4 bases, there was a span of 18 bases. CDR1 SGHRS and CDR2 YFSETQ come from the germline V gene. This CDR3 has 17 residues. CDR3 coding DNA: TGCGCCAGCAGCTTTGGACTCGGGGGCGAGGGCACCGGGGAGCTGTTTTTT. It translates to CASSFGLGGEGTGELFF.